This T cell receptor beta chain was captured in a study of response to subunit inactivated influenza vaccine. TCRdb ran MiXCR on the RT-PCR reads and lists one entry per CDR3 protein. This table holds 500,000 to 550,000 distinct CDR3 sequences, roughly 8.2% found once. This clonotype was detected ten times or more. The germline V gene encodes CDR1 SQVTM and CDR2 ANQGSEA. This CDR3 is built from 10 residues. Trimming removed 6 bases at V and 3 bases at J, with 4 bases between. The chain joins TRBV29-1 to TRBJ2-3; D is unclear. The receptor was derived from a man aged 45-69 years who received an inactivated influenza vaccine. Sample: PBMCs from blood, taken roughly 24 months after vaccination. The CDR3 loop reads CSVATDTQYF. The CDR3 nucleotides are TGCAGCGTAGCGACAGATACGCAGTATTTT.